This T cell receptor (beta chain) was found in a study of cytomegalovirus exposure and HLA in healthy donors. At the level of the study: Around 86 million unique TCRs, all from HLA-typed donors, were included in an early release of the data.

The PCR made use of 60 Vbeta and 13 Jbeta primers. Sequencing used immunoSEQ multiplex PCR; TCRdb keeps in-frame clones, though not all of them. Altogether around 150,000 clones are present, around 75% being singletons, with the ten largest covering about 3.1%. In the case of this clone: What it binds is not known.

Study observations and caveats: In a later analysis, HLA-C alleles had the fewest associated TCRs, DRB1 alleles the most. Earlier analysis found most TCR beta V segments productive about 87% or about 30% of the time.

Nominally healthy donors were sampled, though unrecorded immune exposures were likely. The TCR sequence derives from a man aged 35-49 years in good health and CMV-seronegative. The sample was PBMCs.

The CDR3 protein is CASSPGEGHGGDTEAFF. Here the CDR3 DNA reads TGTGCCAGCAGCCCCGGGGAGGGACATGGTGGGGACACTGAAGCTTTCTTT. V usage is TRBV9 and J usage is TRBJ1-1; D might be TRBD1 (6 bases). The V gene lost 4 bases and the J gene lost 3 bases, with 22 bases spanning the gap. CDR1 and CDR2 from the germline V gene are SGDLS and YYNGEE. This CDR3 contains 17 residues.